These 20 T cell receptor beta chains were all obtained from the same sample, sequenced in a study of graft-versus-host responses after intestinal transplantation. Antigen specificity for these receptors is unknown. The data were produced by immunoSEQ multiplex PCR, yet TCRdb's version contains in-frame clones alone and is incomplete. This sample has roughly 100,000 clones; approximately 94% occur once, and the top ten carry approximately 1.2%. The sequencing here drew on unstimulated CD8+ T cells sorted from spleen or lymph node cells, taken before intestinal transplant. Receptors were obtained from a human donor who received an intestinal transplant.

The chain combines TRBV7-3 with TRBJ2-2; D is uncertain. CDR1 is SGHTA, CDR2 FQGTGA, per germline. The CDR3 runs to 11 residues. V dropped 4 bases and J dropped 8 bases, with 5 bases sitting between them. CDR3 in DNA: TGTGCCAGCAGCTATGATGGGGAGCTGTTTTTT. Amino acid sequence: CASSYDGELFF.

The chain couples TRBV7-6 to TRBJ2-3; 10 nucleotides align to TRBD2. The ends lost 2 bases at V and 6 bases at J; junction bases unmatched: 5. CDR1 and CDR2 from the germline V gene are SGHVS and FNYEAQ. This CDR3 is built from 15 residues. CDR3 nucleotides: TGTGCCAGCAGCTTACCGAGCGGGGGGGCCGATACGCAGTATTTT. Protein sequence: CASSLPSGGADTQYF.

CDR3 residues: CASSVARLAGETDTQYF. CDR3 sequence (DNA): TGTGCCAGCAGCGTCGCCAGACTAGCGGGGGAGACAGATACGCAGTATTTT. The chain carries TRBV9 and TRBJ2-3; 12 bases map to TRBD2. Germline V gives CDR1 SGDLS, CDR2 YYNGEE. Trimming removed 2 bases from V and 3 bases from J; junction bases left unmatched: 7. The CDR3 has 17 residues.

The chain uses TRBV5-1 and TRBJ2-1; possibly TRBD1 for D (7 bases). V lost 0 bases and J lost 3, with 16 bases in between. CDR3 length equals 17 residues. Germline V lookup: CDR1 SGHRS, CDR2 YFSETQ. Written as DNA, the CDR3 is TGCGCCAGCAGCTTGGAGGGGGGCGGGACAGACTACAATGAGCAGTTCTTC. Translating gives CASSLEGGGTDYNEQFF.

Details on this clone: Other nucleotide sequences from this sample produce the same CDR3. The gene calls are TRBV9 and TRBJ2-7; possibly TRBD2 for D (5 bases). V lost 0 bases, J lost 3 bases, and 10 bases lay in between. Germline V CDR1 and CDR2: SGDLS, YYNGEE. This CDR3 contains 14 residues. Here the CDR3 DNA reads TGTGCCAGCAGCGTAGGAGGGTCGGGCTACGAGCAGTACTTC. Translating gives CASSVGGSGYEQYF.

The chain uses TRBV4-1 and TRBJ2-7; D perhaps matches TRBD1 (6 bases). The V gene lost 0 bases and the J gene lost 3 bases, with 15 bases spanning the gap. The CDR3 has 16 amino acids. CDR1 MGHRA and CDR2 YSYEKL come from the germline V gene. CDR3 sequence (DNA): TGCGCCAGCAGCCAAGACTCTGCAGGGGCTAGCTACGAGCAGTACTTC. This codes for CASSQDSAGASYEQYF.

The gene calls are TRBV19 and TRBJ2-3; D ambiguous. CDR3 length: 13 amino acids. V was pared by 10 bases and J by 0 bases, with 11 bases between. Germline V lookup: CDR1 LNHDA, CDR2 SQIVND (reference sequence). The chain's CDR3 is CATKTDSTDTQYF. The CDR3 DNA reads as TGTGCCACCAAGACCGACAGCACAGATACGCAGTATTTT.

The genes are TRBV19 and TRBJ1-5; 8 bases fit TRBD1. The CDR3 loop spans 15 amino acids. Germline V gene data show CDR1 as LNHDA and CDR2 as SQIVND (reference sequence). J lost 7 bases, V lost 4 bases, and 9 bases had no gene match. CDR3 residues: CASSNQGQGNQPQHF. CDR3 nucleotides: TGTGCCAGTAGTAACCAAGGACAGGGTAACCAGCCCCAGCATTTT.

The chain links TRBV27 to TRBJ1-1, with 11 bases lining up with TRBD1. Germline CDR1 is MNHEY and CDR2 is SMNVEV (reference sequence). The J segment lost 7 bases and the V segment lost 0 bases, leaving 1 base of the junction unmatched. This CDR3 region has 14 residues. This CDR3 is CASSLSDRGLEAFF. CDR3 nucleotides: TGTGCCAGCAGTTTATCGGACAGGGGGCTTGAAGCTTTCTTT.

This clone came up once. The rearrangement joins TRBV5-5 to TRBJ2-5; maybe TRBD1 (5 bases). This CDR3 contains 14 residues. CDR1 and CDR2 (germline): SGHKS, YYEKEE (reference sequence). V lost 4 bases to trimming and J lost 3 bases, with 13 bases between them. The DNA for the CDR3 is TGTGCCAGCAGCCAGGGTCGGGCCAAAGAGACCCAGTACTTC. This encodes CASSQGRAKETQYF.

The chain recombines TRBV4-1 with TRBJ1-5; maybe TRBD1 (6 bases). V was trimmed by 4 bases and J by 3 bases, leaving 13 bases between them. Germline V gene data show CDR1 as MGHRA and CDR2 as YSYEKL. CDR3 length equals 15 residues. The CDR3 nucleotides read TGCGCCAGCAGCCGCGCAACAGGGAACAATCAGCCCCAGCATTTT. It specifies CASSRATGNNQPQHF.

V gene TRBV5-6 combines with J gene TRBJ1-5; unclear D gene. Germline CDR1 SGHDT, CDR2 YYEEEE. Trimming shortened V by 1 base and J by 3 bases, and 14 bases separated the two germline ends. This CDR3 has 16 amino acids. Here the CDR3 reads CASSLYGRGDNQPQHF. The CDR3 coding sequence is TGTGCCAGCAGCTTGTATGGCCGAGGTGACAATCAGCCCCAGCATTTT.

In this sample, this clone turned up a few times. CDR3 nucleotides: TGTGCCAGCAGCTTCGAGGACAGCTACGAGCAGTACTTC. It translates to CASSFEDSYEQYF. This chain connects TRBV7-9 to TRBJ2-7, with a possible D match to TRBD1 (6 bases). The CDR3 covers 13 residues. CDR1 is SEHNR, CDR2 FQNEAQ, per germline (reference sequence). Trimming shortened V by 3 bases and J by 3 bases, and 9 bases separated the two germline ends.

The CDR3 here is CASSGETQYF. The CDR3 region has the DNA TGTGCCAGCTCGGGGGAGACCCAGTACTTC. This chain uses TRBV11-2 with TRBJ2-5; TRBD2 might be the D (5 bases). The length of the CDR3 is 10 residues. Trimming shortened V by 8 bases and J by 5 bases, and 6 bases separated the two germline ends. The germline V gene encodes CDR1 SGHAT and CDR2 FQNNGV.

V and J are TRBV4-1 and TRBJ1-4, with 8 bases aligning to TRBD1. The CDR3 has 15 residues. With 5 bases clipped from V and 8 bases from J, the junction kept 10 bases outside the gene matches. CDR1 is MGHRA, CDR2 YSYEKL, per germline. CDR3 nucleotide sequence: TGCGCCAGCAGCACCCGGACAGGGCTGGGGGAAAAACTGTTTTTT. Translating it yields CASSTRTGLGEKLFF.

The chain uses TRBV29-1 and TRBJ2-2; perhaps TRBD1 as D (6 bases). The V gene lost 5 bases and the J gene lost 2 bases, with 9 bases spanning the gap. The CDR3 sequence is 13 residues long. CDR1 is SQVTM and CDR2 is ANQGSEA in the germline V gene. The CDR3 loop reads CSVTGSNTGELFF. The CDR3 DNA follows: TGCAGCGTTACAGGGTCAAACACCGGGGAGCTGTTTTTT.

V is TRBV19 and J is TRBJ1-1, with TRBD1 as a possible D gene (5 bases). The V end lost 7 bases, the J end lost 0 bases, and 12 bases lay between the germline ends. Looked up from germline, CDR1 is LNHDA and CDR2 is SQIVND (reference sequence). The CDR3 is 14 residues long. The CDR3 nucleotides read TGTGCCAGTACCTGGGGGACTATGAACACTGAAGCTTTCTTT. This sequence encodes CASTWGTMNTEAFF.

The chain uses TRBV7-9 and TRBJ2-7; TRBD1 matches 7 bases. Trimming removed 5 bases from V and 4 bases from J; junction bases left unmatched: 11. Germline V gene lookup returns CDR1 SEHNR and CDR2 FQNEAQ (reference sequence). The CDR3 has 15 amino acids. The CDR3 here is CASSASLDRDYEQYF. The CDR3 coding sequence is TGTGCCAGCAGCGCAAGTTTAGACAGGGATTACGAGCAGTACTTC.

The chain uses TRBV9 and TRBJ2-1; D unclear. This CDR3 comprises 15 residues. Germline V CDR1 and CDR2: SGDLS, YYNGEE. The germline V and J ends were trimmed by 0 bases and 0 bases, with 7 bases remaining between them. CDR3 DNA sequence: TGTGCCAGCAGCGTAGAATGGCTCTCCTACAATGAGCAGTTCTTC. Translated, it gives CASSVEWLSYNEQFF.

The chain joins TRBV10-2 to TRBJ2-5; the match to TRBD1 covers 7 bases. In germline, CDR1 is WSHSY, CDR2 SAAADI. Trimming removed 1 base from V and 5 bases from J; junction bases left unmatched: 4. This CDR3 is built from 14 residues. DNA for the CDR3: TGCGCCAGCAGTGAGTACAGGGGTTCGGAGACCCAGTACTTC. Amino acid sequence: CASSEYRGSETQYF.